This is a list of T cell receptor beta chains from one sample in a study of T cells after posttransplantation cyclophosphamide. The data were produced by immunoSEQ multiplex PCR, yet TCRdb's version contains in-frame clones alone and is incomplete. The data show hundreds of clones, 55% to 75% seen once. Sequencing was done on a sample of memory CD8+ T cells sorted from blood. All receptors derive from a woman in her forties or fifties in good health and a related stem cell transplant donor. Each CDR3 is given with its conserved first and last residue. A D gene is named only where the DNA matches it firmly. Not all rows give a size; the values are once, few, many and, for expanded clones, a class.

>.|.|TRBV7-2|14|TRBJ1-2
TGTGCCAGCAGCTTCCCCGGGAGGAACTATGGCTACACCTTC
CASSFPGRNYGYTF
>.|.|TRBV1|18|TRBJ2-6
TGCACCAGCAGTATTTCTTGTTGTGCACAAAGTCGGGCCAACGTCCTGACTTTC
CTSSISCCAQSRANVLTF
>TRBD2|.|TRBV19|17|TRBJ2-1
TGTGCCAGTAGCCATGGACTAGCGGGTCTCTCCTACAATGAGCAGTTCTTC
CASSHGLAGLSYNEQFF
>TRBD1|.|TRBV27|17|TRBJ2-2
TGTGCCAGCAGTTTAGGGGACAGCAAAAGGAACACCGGGGAGCTGTTTTTT
CASSLGDSKRNTGELFF
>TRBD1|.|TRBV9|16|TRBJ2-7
TGTGCCAGCAGCGTCCATCCCGGGACAGCTCGCTACGAGCAGTACTTC
CASSVHPGTARYEQYF
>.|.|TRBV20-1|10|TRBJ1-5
TGCAGTGCCCTTTCAGTAAGCCAGCATTTT
CSALSVSQHF
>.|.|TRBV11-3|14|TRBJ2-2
TGTGCCAGCAGCCACCGACAGAACACCGGGGAGCTGTTTTTT
CASSHRQNTGELFF
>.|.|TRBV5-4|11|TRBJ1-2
TGTGCCAGCGGGGGGGTCTATGGCTACACCTTC
CASGGVYGYTF
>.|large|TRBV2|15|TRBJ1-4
TGTGCCAGCACGAGGGACACTTCAACTAATGAAAAACTGTTTTTT
CASTRDTSTNEKLFF
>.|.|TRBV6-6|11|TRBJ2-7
TGTGTCACGGGCAGCGGCGGAGAGCAGTACTTC
CVTGSGGEQYF
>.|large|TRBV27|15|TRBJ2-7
TGTGCCAGCAGTCCTATTTTGGGCATCACTCGGGAGCAGTACTTC
CASSPILGITREQYF
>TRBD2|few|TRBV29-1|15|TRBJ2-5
TGCAGCGTTGAAGATCTAGCGGGAGAGGAAGAGACCCAGTACTTC
CSVEDLAGEEETQYF
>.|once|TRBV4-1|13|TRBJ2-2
TGCGCCAGCAGCCAAGAAAGGAGAGGGGAGCTGTTTTTT
CASSQERRGELFF
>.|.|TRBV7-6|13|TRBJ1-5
TGTGCCAGCAGCTTCCAGGGTAATCAGCCCCAGCATTTT
CASSFQGNQPQHF
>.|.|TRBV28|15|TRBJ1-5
TGTGCCAGCACCCAAGGACCAGGGACAAATCAGCCCCAGCATTTT
CASTQGPGTNQPQHF
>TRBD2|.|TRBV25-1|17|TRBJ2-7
TGTGCCAGCAGTGAAGCCTTGGGGGGAGGGGCCCCCCTGGAGCAGTACTTC
CASSEALGGGAPLEQYF